The T cell receptor beta chain described here comes from a study of shared clonotypes between healthy human individuals. On the study more broadly: Donors, aged 18 to 49, were two women and a few men. A donor's plate count was three for CD4 naive and three for CD4 memory; CD8 naive had two and CD8 memory one.

Original analysis: Junction-only sequences without quality scores were provided by ImmunoSEQ, so filtering was different. Assay used: immunoSEQ multiplex PCR; TCRdb lists only in-frame clones, some missing. V and J calls and clone size are copied from that table; D and trimming were computed from the DNA. The sample consists of some 1.5 million clones, approximately 96% of them appearing once. This clone was seen once. This TCR came from a man aged 25-45 years in good health. What was sequenced was naive CD4+ T cells sorted from blood. The subset: CD45RA+ positively selected.

CDR3 nucleotides: TGTGCCAGCACCCCGGGGACCTACGAAAAACTGTTTTTT. Translating gives CASTPGTYEKLFF. The chain has TRBV2 and TRBJ1-4, with D perhaps TRBD1 (5 bases). Germline CDR1 reads SNHLY; CDR2 reads FYNNEI. The CDR3 runs to 13 residues. Trimming left V 7 bases short and J 8 bases short, with 14 bases between.